This TCR beta chain was captured in a study of cytomegalovirus exposure and HLA in healthy donors. Study-wide context: Most donors, about 82% of over 350 genotyped, fell in the Caucasian-associated ancestry cluster. Study conclusions and caveats: Most TCR beta V segments were productive about 87% or about 30% of the time in an earlier analysis. Another analysis was done later, and it associated approximately 18,000 TCR beta sequences with HLA alleles at 0.05 false discovery rate.

The PCR ran on 60 Vbeta and 13 Jbeta primers. Libraries were prepared by immunoSEQ multiplex PCR; TCRdb keeps only in-frame clonotypes and omits some of them. Seen here are under 200,000 clones, roughly 83% observed once, and the top ten hold roughly 1%. The junction had 11 bases not matched to a gene; V was cut back by 5 bases and J by 9 bases. The CDR3 contains 15 residues. From germline, CDR1 is LNHNV and CDR2 YYDKDF (reference sequence). A note on this clone: What it binds is not known.

The sequenced sample consisted of PBMCs. This clonotype was obtained from a man aged 25 to 40 in good health and CMV-seronegative. The chain has TRBV15 and TRBJ2-1, with 9 bases identical to TRBD2. The CDR3: CATSVGVAGEVEQFF. The CDR3 DNA sequence: TGTGCCACCAGCGTGGGGGTAGCGGGAGAGGTTGAGCAGTTCTTC.